This T cell receptor (beta chain) is from a study of patients and donors after allogeneic stem cell transplantation. TCRdb re-called the RT-PCR reads through MiXCR, storing one row per CDR3 protein. The table records more than 850,000 distinct CDR3 sequences, more than 15% of them present only once. The V gene end was trimmed by 7 bases and the J gene end by 4 bases; junction bases not matched to a gene: 6. The CDR3 sequence is 14 residues long. Germline V CDR1 and CDR2: KGHDR, SFDVKD. This clonotype has just a few counts. The sequenced sample consisted of blood, either unsorted or a sorted T cell fraction (not recorded which). The receptor was derived from a human donor who was either an allogeneic HSCT recipient or a stem cell or donor lymphocyte infusion donor (not recorded which). It is not recorded whose cells these are; they may come from a transplant donor. This chain links TRBV24-1 with TRBJ2-7; 10 bases are shared with TRBD1. The CDR3 DNA reads as TGTGCCACCAGCAAGACAGGGGGCAAGTACGAGCAGTACTTC. The encoded protein is CATSKTGGKYEQYF.